These 18 T cell receptor beta chains originate from one sample sequenced in a study of blood T cell repertoires in COVID-19. Data came from immunoSEQ multiplex PCR; TCRdb stores just in-frame clones and leaves some out. The sample gives about 80,000 clones, roughly 86% of which show up once; 21% is in the top ten. Sample: peripheral blood. These receptors came from a human donor in a cohort sampled during active COVID-19.

The chain uses TRBV5-1 and TRBJ2-5, with D possibly matching TRBD2 (6 bases). Germline CDR1 and CDR2: SGHRS and YFSETQ. Trimming cost V 4 bases and J 5 bases, with 18 bases left between them. The CDR3 covers 15 residues. CDR3 in DNA: TGCGCCAGCAGCCCGGGAGTAGCGGTGGGGGAGACCCAGTACTTC. Amino acid sequence: CASSPGVAVGETQYF.

The chain combines TRBV28 with TRBJ2-1, with 7 bases that match TRBD2. Germline CDR1 reads MDHEN; CDR2 reads SYDVKM. This CDR3 region has 13 residues. V was clipped by 8 bases and J by 5 bases; unmatched bases: 6. The CDR3 is CASWGGLDNEQFF. CDR3 in DNA: TGTGCCAGCTGGGGTGGACTAGACAATGAGCAGTTCTTC.

The chain carries TRBV19 and TRBJ2-6; possibly TRBD1 for D (6 bases). The CDR3 is 15 residues long. CDR1 and CDR2 (germline): LNHDA, SQIVND (reference sequence). V lost 5 bases and J 1 base, leaving 9 bases between the germline ends. CDR3 sequence (DNA): TGTGCCAGTAGTTTCCAGGGGTCTGGGGCCAACGTCCTGACTTTC. Its translation: CASSFQGSGANVLTF.

The V gene is TRBV7-2, the J gene TRBJ2-2; D is unresolved. V dropped 4 bases and J dropped 3 bases, with 3 bases sitting between them. The CDR3 loop spans 12 amino acids. Per germline, CDR1 SGHTA and CDR2 FQGNSA. CDR3 DNA: TGTGCCAGCAGCTCCGACACCGGGGAGCTGTTTTTT. Protein: CASSSDTGELFF.

This chain uses TRBV11-3 with TRBJ2-1; 15 positions match TRBD2. V trimming: 5 bases; J trimming: 12 bases; junction bases outside the gene matches: 2. CDR3 length: 13 residues. Germline lookup yields CDR1 SGHNT and CDR2 YENEEA. For the CDR3, the DNA is TGTGCCAGCAGCCCGGGACTAGCGGGGGGGCAGTTCTTC. It yields the protein CASSPGLAGGQFF. Looking up the rest from reference TRBV11-3 and TRBJ2-1 gives the full variable domain: EAGVVQSPRYKIIEKKQPVAFWCNPISGHNTLYWYLQNLGQGPELLIRYENEEAVDDSQLPKDRFSAERLKGVDSTLKIQPAELGDSAVYLCASSPGLAGGQFFGPGTRLTVL.

This clone was recorded once. This chain uses TRBV6-5 with TRBJ1-5, with D possibly TRBD1 on 5 matching bases. CDR1 MNHEY and CDR2 SVGAGI come from the germline V gene. CDR3 length: 14 amino acids. Trimming shortened V by 0 bases and J by 6 bases, and 9 bases separated the two germline ends. The CDR3 DNA is TGTGCCAGCAGTTACTCCGTGGGGGGTCAGCCCCAGCATTTT. Its translation is CASSYSVGGQPQHF.

The J gene is TRBJ1-3, the V gene TRBV30; D is undetermined. V lost 2 bases and J lost 7, with 12 bases in between. The CDR3 runs to 13 residues. The germline CDR1 and CDR2 sequences are GTSNPN and SVGIG (reference sequence). The CDR3 bases are TGTGCCTGGAGTAACCAGGTCCAGAACACCATATATTTT. It yields the protein CAWSNQVQNTIYF.

The chain has TRBV7-6 and TRBJ1-4; perhaps TRBD1 as D (6 bases). The germline V gene has CDR1 SGHVS and CDR2 FNYEAQ. Trimming cost V 1 base and J 0 bases, with 18 bases left between them. The CDR3 loop spans 19 amino acids. Written as DNA, the CDR3 is TGTGCCAGCAGCTTAGTTGGGGCCACAGGGATTACAACTAATGAAAAACTGTTTTTT. Encoded protein: CASSLVGATGITTNEKLFF.

This clone has just one count. The chain combines TRBV5-1 with TRBJ2-1, with 14 positions matching TRBD2. V was clipped by 4 bases and J by 0 bases; unmatched bases: 9. Germline V CDR1 and CDR2: SGHRS, YFSETQ. The CDR3 consists of 19 residues. CDR3 residues: CASSGVGTSGGVSYNEQFF. The CDR3 DNA reads TGCGCCAGCAGCGGGGTGGGGACTAGCGGGGGAGTCTCCTACAATGAGCAGTTCTTC. The variable domain in full, completed from reference TRBV5-1 and TRBJ2-1, reads KAGVTQTPRYLIKTRGQQVTLSCSPISGHRSVSWYQQTPGQGLQFLFEYFSETQRNKGNFPGRFSGRQFSNSRSEMNVSTLELGDSALYLCASSGVGTSGGVSYNEQFFGPGTRLTVL.

The rearrangement joins TRBV4-2 to TRBJ2-3; 9 nucleotides align to TRBD1. The trim removed 2 bases at V and 6 bases at J, leaving 6 bases unmatched. The CDR3 length is 15 residues. The germline V gene has CDR1 LGHNA and CDR2 YNFKEQ. Written as DNA, the CDR3 is TGTGCCAGCAGCCAACCACAGGGGGCCGGTGATACGCAGTATTTT. Translating it yields CASSQPQGAGDTQYF.

This clone appeared once. The V and J genes are TRBV5-1 and TRBJ1-4; D unresolved. Germline values: CDR1 SGHRS, CDR2 YFSETQ. The CDR3 loop spans 16 amino acids. The V end was cut by 0 bases, the J end by 0 bases, with 9 bases between. The CDR3 protein is CASSLDPSATNEKLFF. The CDR3 bases are TGCGCCAGCAGCTTGGATCCGTCCGCAACTAATGAAAAACTGTTTTTT.

The chain employs TRBV2 and TRBJ2-5; D possibly corresponds to TRBD1 (5 bases). V lost 6 bases to trimming and J lost 1 base, with 9 bases between them. Germline CDR1 reads SNHLY; CDR2 reads FYNNEI. CDR3 length: 13 residues. The CDR3 is CASSLDSQETQYF. The DNA for the CDR3 is TGTGCCAGCAGCTTAGACAGCCAAGAGACCCAGTACTTC.

The chain uses TRBV10-2 and TRBJ2-2, with 14 bases matching TRBD2. This CDR3 contains 16 residues. The ends lost 5 bases at V and 6 bases at J; junction bases unmatched: 5. CDR1 and CDR2 (germline): WSHSY, SAAADI. CDR3 loop: CASSRLAGGWPGELFF. The CDR3 DNA follows: TGCGCCAGCAGTAGACTAGCGGGGGGGTGGCCCGGGGAGCTGTTTTTT.

As for this clone: The junction differs from germline at one of its ends, possibly a read error. This sequence joins TRBV27 and TRBJ2-5; a weak D match, TRBD1 (6 bases). The CDR3 length is 15 residues. Germline assignment: CDR1 MNHEY and CDR2 SMNVEV (reference sequence). The DNA of the CDR3 is TGTGCCAGCAGTGTATCATACAGGGTTTGGGAGACCCAGTACTTC. Translating it yields CASSVSYRVWETQYF.

The chain couples TRBV27 to TRBJ1-2, with TRBD1 matching over 8 bases. The V gene end was trimmed by 1 base and the J gene end by 5 bases; junction bases not matched to a gene: 6. This CDR3 comprises 15 residues. Germline CDR1 reads MNHEY; CDR2 reads SMNVEV (reference sequence). The CDR3 DNA reads as TGTGCCAGCAGTTTATTGGGGACAGGAAATTATGGCTACACCTTC. It codes for CASSLLGTGNYGYTF.

The chain uses TRBV27 and TRBJ2-1; 13 bases align to TRBD2. CDR3 size: 19 residues. Germline assignment: CDR1 MNHEY and CDR2 SMNVEV (reference sequence). The ends lost 6 bases at V and 2 bases at J; junction bases unmatched: 13. The CDR3 protein is CASSPFGGLAGNPYNEQFF. The CDR3, as DNA: TGTGCCAGCAGCCCCTTCGGGGGACTAGCGGGGAATCCCTACAATGAGCAGTTCTTC.

The gene calls are TRBV7-2 and TRBJ2-5; 11 bases are shared with TRBD2. The CDR3 length is 14 residues. Trimming at V came to 6 bases and at J to 3 bases, leaving 3 bases not matched to a gene. Germline CDR1 is SGHTA and CDR2 is FQGNSA. CDR3 nucleotide sequence: TGTGCCAGCAGATCTAGCGGGGGGAAAGAGACCCAGTACTTC. Translation: CASRSSGGKETQYF.

The chain carries TRBV3-1 (or the pseudogene TRBV3-2) and TRBJ2-7, with D tentatively TRBD1 (6 bases). Per the germline V gene, CDR1 is LGHDT and CDR2 is YNNKEL (reference sequence). The CDR3 consists of 15 residues. Trimming took 5 bases from V and 5 from J, leaving 19 bases between them. DNA for the CDR3: TGTGCCAGCAGCGCCGGGACACATCCGCGCCACGAGCAGTACTTC. It codes for CASSAGTHPRHEQYF.